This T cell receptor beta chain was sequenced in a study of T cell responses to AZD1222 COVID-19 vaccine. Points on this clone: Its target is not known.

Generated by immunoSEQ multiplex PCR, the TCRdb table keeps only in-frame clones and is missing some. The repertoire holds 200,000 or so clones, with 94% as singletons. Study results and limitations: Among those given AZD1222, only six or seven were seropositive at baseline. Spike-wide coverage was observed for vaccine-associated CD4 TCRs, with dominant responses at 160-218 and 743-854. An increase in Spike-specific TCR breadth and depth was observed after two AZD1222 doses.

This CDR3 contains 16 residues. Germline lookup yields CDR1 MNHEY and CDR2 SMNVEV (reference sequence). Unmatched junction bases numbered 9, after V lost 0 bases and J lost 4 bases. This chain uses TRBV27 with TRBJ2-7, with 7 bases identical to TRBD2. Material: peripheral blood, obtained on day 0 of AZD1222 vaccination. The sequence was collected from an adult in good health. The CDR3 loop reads CASSLSRLAEVYEQYF. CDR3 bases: TGTGCCAGCAGTTTATCGAGGCTAGCGGAGGTTTACGAGCAGTACTTC.